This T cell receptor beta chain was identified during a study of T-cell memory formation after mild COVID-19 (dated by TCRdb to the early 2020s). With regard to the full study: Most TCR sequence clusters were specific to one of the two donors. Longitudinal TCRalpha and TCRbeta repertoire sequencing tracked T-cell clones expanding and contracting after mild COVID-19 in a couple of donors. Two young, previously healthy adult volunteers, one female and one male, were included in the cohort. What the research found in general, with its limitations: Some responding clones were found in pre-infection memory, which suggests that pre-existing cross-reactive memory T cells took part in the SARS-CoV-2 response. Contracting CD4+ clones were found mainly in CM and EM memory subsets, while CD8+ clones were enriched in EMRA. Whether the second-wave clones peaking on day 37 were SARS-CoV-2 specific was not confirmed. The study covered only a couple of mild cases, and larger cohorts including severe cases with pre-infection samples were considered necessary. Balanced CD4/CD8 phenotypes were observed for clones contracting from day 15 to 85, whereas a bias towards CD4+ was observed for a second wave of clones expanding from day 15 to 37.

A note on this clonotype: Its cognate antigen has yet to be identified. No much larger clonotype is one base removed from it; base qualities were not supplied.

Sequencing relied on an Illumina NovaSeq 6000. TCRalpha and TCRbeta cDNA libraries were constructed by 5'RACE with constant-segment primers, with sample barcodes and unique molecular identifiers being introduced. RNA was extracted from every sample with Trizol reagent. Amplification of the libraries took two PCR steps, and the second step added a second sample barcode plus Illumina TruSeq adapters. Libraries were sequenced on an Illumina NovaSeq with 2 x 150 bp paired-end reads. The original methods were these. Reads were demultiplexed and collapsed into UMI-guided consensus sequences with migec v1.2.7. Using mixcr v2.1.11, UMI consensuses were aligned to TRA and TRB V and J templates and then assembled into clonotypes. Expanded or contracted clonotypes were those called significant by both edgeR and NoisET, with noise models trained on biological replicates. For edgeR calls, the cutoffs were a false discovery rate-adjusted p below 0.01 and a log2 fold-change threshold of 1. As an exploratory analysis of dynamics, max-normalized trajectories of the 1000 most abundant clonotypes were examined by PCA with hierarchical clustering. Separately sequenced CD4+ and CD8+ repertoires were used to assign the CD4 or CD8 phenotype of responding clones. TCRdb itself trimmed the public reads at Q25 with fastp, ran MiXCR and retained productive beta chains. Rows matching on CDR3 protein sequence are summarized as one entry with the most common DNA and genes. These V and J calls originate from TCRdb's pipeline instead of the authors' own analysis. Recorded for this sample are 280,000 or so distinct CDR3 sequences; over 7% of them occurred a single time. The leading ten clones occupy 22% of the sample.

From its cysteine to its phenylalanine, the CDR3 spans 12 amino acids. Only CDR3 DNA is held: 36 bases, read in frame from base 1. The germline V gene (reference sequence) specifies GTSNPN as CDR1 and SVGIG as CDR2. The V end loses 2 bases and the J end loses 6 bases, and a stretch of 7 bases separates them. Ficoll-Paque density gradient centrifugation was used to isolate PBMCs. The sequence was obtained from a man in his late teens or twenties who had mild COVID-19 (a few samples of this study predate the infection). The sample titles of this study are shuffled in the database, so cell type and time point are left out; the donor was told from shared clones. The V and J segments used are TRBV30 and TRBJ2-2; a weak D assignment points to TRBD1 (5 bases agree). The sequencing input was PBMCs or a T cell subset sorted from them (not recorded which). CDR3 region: CAWSIGAGELFF. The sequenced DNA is TGTGCCTGGAGTATAGGGGCCGGGGAGCTGTTTTTT.